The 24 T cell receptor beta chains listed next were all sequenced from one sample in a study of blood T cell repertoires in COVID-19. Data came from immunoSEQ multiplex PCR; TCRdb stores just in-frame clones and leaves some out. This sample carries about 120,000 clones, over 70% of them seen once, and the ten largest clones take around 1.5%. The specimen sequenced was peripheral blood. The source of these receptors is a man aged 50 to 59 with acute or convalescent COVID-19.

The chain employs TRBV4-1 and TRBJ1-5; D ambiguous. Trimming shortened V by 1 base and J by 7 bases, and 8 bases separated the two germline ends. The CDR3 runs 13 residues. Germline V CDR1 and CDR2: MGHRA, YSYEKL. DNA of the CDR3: TGCGCCAGCAGCCAAGCCACACACCAGCCCCAGCATTTT. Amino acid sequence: CASSQATHQPQHF.

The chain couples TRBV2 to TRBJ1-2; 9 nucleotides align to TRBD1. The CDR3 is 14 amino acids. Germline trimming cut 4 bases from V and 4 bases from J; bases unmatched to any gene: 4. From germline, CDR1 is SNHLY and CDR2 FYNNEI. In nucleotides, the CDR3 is TGTGCCAGCAGTGGGACAGGGGACGCCTATGGCTACACCTTC. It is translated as CASSGTGDAYGYTF.

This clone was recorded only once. The CDR3, as DNA: TGCGCCAGCAGCAACGGACAGGGGTCGCGCAATGAGCAGTTCTTC. Translating gives CASSNGQGSRNEQFF. V gene TRBV5-1 combines with J gene TRBJ2-1; 9 bases match TRBD1. Germline V lookup: CDR1 SGHRS, CDR2 YFSETQ. This CDR3 spans 15 amino acids. The V and J ends lost 4 bases and 6 bases, in that order; junction bases with no gene match: 8.

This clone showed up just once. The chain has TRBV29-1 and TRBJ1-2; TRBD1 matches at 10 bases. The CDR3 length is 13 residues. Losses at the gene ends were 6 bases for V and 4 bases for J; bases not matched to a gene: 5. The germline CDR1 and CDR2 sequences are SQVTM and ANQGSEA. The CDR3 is CSVVRTGGYGYTF. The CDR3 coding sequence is TGCAGCGTGGTAAGGACAGGGGGCTATGGCTACACCTTC.

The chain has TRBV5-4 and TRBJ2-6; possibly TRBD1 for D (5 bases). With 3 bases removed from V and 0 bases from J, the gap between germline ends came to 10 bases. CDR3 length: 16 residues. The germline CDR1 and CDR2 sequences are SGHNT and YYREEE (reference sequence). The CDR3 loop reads CASSSRALSGANVLTF. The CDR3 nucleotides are TGTGCCAGCAGCTCCAGGGCCCTCTCTGGGGCCAACGTCCTGACTTTC.

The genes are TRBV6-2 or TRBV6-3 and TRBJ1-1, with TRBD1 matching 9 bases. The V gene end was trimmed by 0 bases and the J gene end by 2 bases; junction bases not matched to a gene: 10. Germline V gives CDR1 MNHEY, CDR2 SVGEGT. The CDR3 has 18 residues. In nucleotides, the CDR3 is TGTGCCAGCAGTTACTCTACGGGACAGGGAAGGTCTAACACTGAAGCTTTCTTT. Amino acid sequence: CASSYSTGQGRSNTEAFF.

The CDR3 spells CAWSVGTGLYEQYF. CDR3 nucleotide sequence: TGTGCCTGGAGTGTCGGGACAGGACTTTACGAGCAGTACTTC. The chain carries TRBV30 and TRBJ2-7; 8 nucleotides agree with TRBD1. The CDR3 contains 14 residues. With V trimmed by 0 bases and J by 4 bases, 5 bases remained unmatched. CDR1 GTSNPN and CDR2 SVGIG come from the germline V gene (reference sequence).

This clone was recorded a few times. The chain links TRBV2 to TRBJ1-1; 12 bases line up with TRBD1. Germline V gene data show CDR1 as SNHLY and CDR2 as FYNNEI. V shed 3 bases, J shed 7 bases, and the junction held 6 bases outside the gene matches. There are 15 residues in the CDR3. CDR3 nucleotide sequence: TGTGCCAGCAGTGACCCGGGACAGGGGGCAAGTGAAGCTTTCTTT. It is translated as CASSDPGQGASEAFF.

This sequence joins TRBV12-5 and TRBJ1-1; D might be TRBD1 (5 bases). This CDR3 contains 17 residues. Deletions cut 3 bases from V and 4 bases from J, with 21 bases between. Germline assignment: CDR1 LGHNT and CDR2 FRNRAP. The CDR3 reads CASGFSGIGGSVTEAFF. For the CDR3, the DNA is TGTGCTAGTGGTTTTTCAGGGATTGGGGGGAGTGTCACTGAAGCTTTCTTT.

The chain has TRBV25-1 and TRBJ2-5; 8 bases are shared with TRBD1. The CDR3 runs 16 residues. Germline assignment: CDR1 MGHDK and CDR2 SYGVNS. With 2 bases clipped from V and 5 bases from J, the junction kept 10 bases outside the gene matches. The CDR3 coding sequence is TGTGCCAGCAGTGAAAGGCCCCAGGGGGCGCGGGAGACCCAGTACTTC. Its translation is CASSERPQGARETQYF.

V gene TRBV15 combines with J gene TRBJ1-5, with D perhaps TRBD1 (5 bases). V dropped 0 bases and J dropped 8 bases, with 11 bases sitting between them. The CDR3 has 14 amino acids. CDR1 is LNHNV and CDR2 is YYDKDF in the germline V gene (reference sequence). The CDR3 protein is CATSRDGGSEPQHF. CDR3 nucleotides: TGTGCCACCAGCAGAGATGGGGGGTCGGAGCCCCAGCATTTT.

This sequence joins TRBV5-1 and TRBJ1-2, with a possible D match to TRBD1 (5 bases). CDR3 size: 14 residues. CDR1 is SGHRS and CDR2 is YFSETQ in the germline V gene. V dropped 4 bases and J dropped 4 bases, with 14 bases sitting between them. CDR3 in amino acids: CASSPMAGPYGYTF. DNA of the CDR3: TGCGCCAGCAGCCCCATGGCGGGGCCCTATGGCTACACCTTC.

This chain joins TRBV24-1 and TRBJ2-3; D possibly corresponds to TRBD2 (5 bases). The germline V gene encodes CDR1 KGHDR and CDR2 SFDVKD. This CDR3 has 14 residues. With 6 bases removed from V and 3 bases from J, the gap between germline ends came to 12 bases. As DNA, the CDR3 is TGTGCCACCAGTTCGGGCTGGGAGACAGATACGCAGTATTTT. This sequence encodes CATSSGWETDTQYF.

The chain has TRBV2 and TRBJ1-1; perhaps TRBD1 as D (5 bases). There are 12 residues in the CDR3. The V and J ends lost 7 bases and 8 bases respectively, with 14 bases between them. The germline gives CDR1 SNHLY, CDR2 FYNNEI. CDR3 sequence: CASTLGRPEAFF. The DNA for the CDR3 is TGTGCCAGCACCTTGGGGCGGCCCGAAGCTTTCTTT.

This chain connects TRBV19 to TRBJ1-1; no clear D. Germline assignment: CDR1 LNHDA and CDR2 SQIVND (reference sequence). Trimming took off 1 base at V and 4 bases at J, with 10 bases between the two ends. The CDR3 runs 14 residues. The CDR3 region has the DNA TGTGCCAGTAGTATAGGAGGGAAGGGCACTGAAGCTTTCTTT. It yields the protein CASSIGGKGTEAFF.

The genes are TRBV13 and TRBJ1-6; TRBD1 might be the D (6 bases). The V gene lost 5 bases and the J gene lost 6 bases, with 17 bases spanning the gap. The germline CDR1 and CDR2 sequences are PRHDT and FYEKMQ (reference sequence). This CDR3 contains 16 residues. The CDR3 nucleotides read TGTGCCAGCAGCCAAACAGGGCTGAGTGGTAATTCACCCCTCCACTTT. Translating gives CASSQTGLSGNSPLHF.

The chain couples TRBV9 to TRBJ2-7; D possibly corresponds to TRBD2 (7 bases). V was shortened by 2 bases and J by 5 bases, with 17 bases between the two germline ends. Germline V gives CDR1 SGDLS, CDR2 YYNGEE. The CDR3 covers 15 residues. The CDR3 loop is CASSVAGAPQDEQYF. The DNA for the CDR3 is TGTGCCAGCAGCGTGGCGGGGGCACCCCAGGACGAGCAGTACTTC.

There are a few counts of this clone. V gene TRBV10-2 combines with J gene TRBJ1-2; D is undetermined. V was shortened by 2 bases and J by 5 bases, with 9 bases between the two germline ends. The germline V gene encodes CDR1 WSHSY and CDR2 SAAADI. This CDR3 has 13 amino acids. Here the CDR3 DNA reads TGCGCCAGCAGTGAGAATTTCAGATATGGCTACACCTTC. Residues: CASSENFRYGYTF.

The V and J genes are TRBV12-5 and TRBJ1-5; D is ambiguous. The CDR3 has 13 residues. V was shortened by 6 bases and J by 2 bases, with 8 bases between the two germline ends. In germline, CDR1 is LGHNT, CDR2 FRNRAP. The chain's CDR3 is CASGAGGNQPQHF. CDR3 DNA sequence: TGTGCTAGTGGGGCCGGGGGCAATCAGCCCCAGCATTTT.

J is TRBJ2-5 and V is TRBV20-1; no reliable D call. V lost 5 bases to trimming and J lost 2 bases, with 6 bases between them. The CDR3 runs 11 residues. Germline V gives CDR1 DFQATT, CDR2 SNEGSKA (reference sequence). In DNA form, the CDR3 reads TGCAGTGCTCCCCTTCAAGAGACCCAGTACTTC. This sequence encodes CSAPLQETQYF.

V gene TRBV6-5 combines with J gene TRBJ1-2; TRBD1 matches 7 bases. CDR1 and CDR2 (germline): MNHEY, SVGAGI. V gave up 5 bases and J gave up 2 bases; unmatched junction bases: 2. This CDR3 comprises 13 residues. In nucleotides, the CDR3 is TGTGCCAGCAGTCCGGGACAGAACTATGGCTACACCTTC. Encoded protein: CASSPGQNYGYTF.

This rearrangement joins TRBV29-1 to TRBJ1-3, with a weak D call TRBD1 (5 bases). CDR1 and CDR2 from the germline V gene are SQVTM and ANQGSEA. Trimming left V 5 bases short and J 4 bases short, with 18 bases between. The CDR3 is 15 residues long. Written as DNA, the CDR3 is TGCAGCGTTATGGGGCCGTCTGGGGCGGGAAACACCATATATTTT. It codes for CSVMGPSGAGNTIYF.

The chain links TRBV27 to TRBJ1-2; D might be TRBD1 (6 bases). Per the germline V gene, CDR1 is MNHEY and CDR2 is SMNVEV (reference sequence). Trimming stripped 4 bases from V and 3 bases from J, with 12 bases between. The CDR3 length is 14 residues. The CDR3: CASSSADSYYGYTF. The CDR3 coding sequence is TGTGCCAGCAGTTCCGCGGACAGTTACTATGGCTACACCTTC.

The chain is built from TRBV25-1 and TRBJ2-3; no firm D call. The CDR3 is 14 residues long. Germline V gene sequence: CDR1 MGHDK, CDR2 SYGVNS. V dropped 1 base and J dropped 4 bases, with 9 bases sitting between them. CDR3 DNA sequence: TGTGCCAGCAGTGAATTCAGGCAACCAGATACGCAGTATTTT. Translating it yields CASSEFRQPDTQYF.